This record looks at one T cell receptor (beta chain) sequence and its context. Its antigen specificity is not known. One base away there is no much larger clone; base qualities are not given. The data were obtained in a study of CD8+CD57+ T cells in acquired aplastic anemia (dated by TCRdb to the late 2010s). In terms of the full investigation: On average, sorted CD4+ and CD8+ cells yielded around 3.5 ug of extracted DNA, with a range of roughly 0.17 to 30 ug. For healthy donor samples, the average read count was around 9.9 million for CD4+ cells and around 12 million for CD8+ cells. Beyond this particular receptor, the publication reports: Between patients and healthy controls, no significant difference in CD8+ Simpson's diversity was found (P=0.060). Roughly 30 CD8+ CDR3 sequences were shared between patients and controls but appeared highly expressed in patients and within their immunodominant clones.

Profiling of TCR beta VDJ combinations and CDR3 sequences used genomic DNA as the template. An Illumina HiSeq 2000 was the platform used for TCR repertoire sequencing. On the authors' methods: Repertoires were assessed using TRBV/TRBJ rearrangement plots, CDR3 size and DJ length profiles, and Simpson's diversity index. The most abundant DNA sequence in the deep sequencing data was taken as the immunodominant clone. CDR3 amino acid sequences were checked for sharing across subjects and were also compared against the VDJdb database and published repertoires. TCRdb cleaned the public reads at Q25 with fastp, built clones with MiXCR and kept in-frame beta chains. All rows with the same CDR3 protein become a single entry with the most common DNA and genes. TCRdb's processing, not the study's, gives the V and J calls here. This sample has hundreds of thousands of distinct CDR3 sequences in its table, and about two thirds of those were observed once. The ten most abundant clones make up 3% to 4.5% of the sample.

TCR repertoires of sorted CD4+ and CD8+ blood T cells from severe aplastic anemia patients and healthy subjects were deep-sequenced in the study. Ficoll-Paque density gradient centrifugation was used to isolate peripheral blood mononuclear cells. Before DNA was extracted, CD4+ and CD8+ T cells were sorted using either FACS or magnetic beads. The germline V gene supplies CDR1 SNHLY and CDR2 FYNNEI. Trimming takes 3 bases from V and 6 bases from J, and the germline ends sit 18 bases apart. The CDR3, from cysteine to phenylalanine, totals 15 residues. Just the 45-base CDR3 DNA is kept, in frame starting at base 1.

This receptor was taken from a human donor in good health, serving as a control. The sequencing input was sorted CD4+, CD8+, or CD8+CD57+ T cells (not recorded which) from PBMCs. The sequence links TRBV2 to TRBJ2-7, and TRBD2 may be the D gene, going by 5 matching bases. DNA sequence: TGTGCCAGCAGTGACCCTTTCCAGCTTGGAGGCGAGCAGTACTTC. Translated, this is CASSDPFQLGGEQYF.